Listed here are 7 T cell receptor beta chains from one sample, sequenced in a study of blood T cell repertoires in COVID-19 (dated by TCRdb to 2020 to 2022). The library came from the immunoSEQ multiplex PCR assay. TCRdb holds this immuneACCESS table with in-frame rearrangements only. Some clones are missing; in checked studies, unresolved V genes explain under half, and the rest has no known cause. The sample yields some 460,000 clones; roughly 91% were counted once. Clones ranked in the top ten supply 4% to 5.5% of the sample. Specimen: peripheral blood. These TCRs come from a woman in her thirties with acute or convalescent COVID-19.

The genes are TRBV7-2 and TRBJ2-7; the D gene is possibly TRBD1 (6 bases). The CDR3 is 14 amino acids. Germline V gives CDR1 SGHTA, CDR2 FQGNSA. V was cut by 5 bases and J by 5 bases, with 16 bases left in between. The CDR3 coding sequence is TGTGCCAGCAGCCCTAATCCCAGGGGCCACGAGCAGTACTTC. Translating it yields CASSPNPRGHEQYF.

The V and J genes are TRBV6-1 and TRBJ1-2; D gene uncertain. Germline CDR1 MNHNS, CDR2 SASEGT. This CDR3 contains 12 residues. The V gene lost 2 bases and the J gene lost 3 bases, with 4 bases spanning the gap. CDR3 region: CASSEPDYGYTF. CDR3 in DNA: TGTGCCAGCAGTGAACCAGACTATGGCTACACCTTC.

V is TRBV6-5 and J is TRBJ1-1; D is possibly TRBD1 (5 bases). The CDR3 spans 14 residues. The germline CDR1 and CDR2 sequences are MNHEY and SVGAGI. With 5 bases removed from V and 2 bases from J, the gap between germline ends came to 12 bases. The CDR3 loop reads CASSPTWGNTEAFF. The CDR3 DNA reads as TGTGCCAGCAGTCCCACCTGGGGCAACACTGAAGCTTTCTTT.

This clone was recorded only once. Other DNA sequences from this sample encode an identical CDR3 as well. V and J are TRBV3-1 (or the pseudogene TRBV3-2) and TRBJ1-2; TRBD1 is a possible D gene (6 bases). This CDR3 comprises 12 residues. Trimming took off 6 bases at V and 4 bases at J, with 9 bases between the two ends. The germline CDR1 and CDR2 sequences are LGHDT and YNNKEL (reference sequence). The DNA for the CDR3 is TGTGCCAGCAGTCCCAGGGGCTATGGCTACACCTTC. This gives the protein CASSPRGYGYTF.

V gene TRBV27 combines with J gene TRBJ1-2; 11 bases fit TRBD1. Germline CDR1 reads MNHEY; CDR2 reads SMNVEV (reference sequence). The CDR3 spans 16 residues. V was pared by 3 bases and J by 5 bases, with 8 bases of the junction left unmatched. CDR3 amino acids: CASSFSRTGGRYGYTF. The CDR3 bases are TGTGCCAGCAGTTTCTCCCGGACAGGGGGCAGATATGGCTACACCTTC.

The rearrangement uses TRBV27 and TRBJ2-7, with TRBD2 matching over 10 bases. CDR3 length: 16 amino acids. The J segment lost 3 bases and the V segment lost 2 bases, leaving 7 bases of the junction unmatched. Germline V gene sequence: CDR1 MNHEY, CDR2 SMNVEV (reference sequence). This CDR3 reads CASSLTGTSEVYEQYF. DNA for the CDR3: TGTGCCAGCAGTTTAACCGGGACTAGCGAAGTCTACGAGCAGTACTTC.

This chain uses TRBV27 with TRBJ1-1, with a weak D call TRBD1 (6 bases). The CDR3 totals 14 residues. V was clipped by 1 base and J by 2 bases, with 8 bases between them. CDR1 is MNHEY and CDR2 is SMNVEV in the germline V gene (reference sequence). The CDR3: CASSLLQGNTEAFF. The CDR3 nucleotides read TGTGCCAGCAGTTTATTACAGGGAAACACTGAAGCTTTCTTT.